The rows below give T cell receptor beta chains drawn from one sample of a study of T cells in Graves' hyperthyroidism and ophthalmopathy. MiXCR, applied by TCRdb to the multiplex PCR reads, yields one record per CDR3 protein. The repertoire includes a few hundred thousand distinct CDR3 sequences, 46% of them detected once, and about two fifths sits in the top ten. The sequencing input was peripheral blood or thyroid tissue (not recorded which). The receptors were sampled from an adult woman with Graves' disease, either hyperthyroidism or ophthalmopathy (not recorded which). Each CDR3 is given with its conserved first and last residue. D genes are given only for firm matches. Size is stated for part of the rows, as once, few or many counts, or as a class when the clone is expanded.

j_call d_call clone_size v_call cdr3_nt cdr3_aa
TRBJ1-6 . many TRBV20-1 TGCAGTGCTAGAGGTGGCGGGCTACTGTTGGGTTCACCCCTCCACTTT CSARGGGLLLGSPLHF
TRBJ1-4 . . TRBV10-3 TGTGCCATCAGGGGAGGGGCAACTAATGAAAAACTGTTTTTT CAIRGGATNEKLFF
TRBJ2-7 . many TRBV7-2 TGTGCCAGCAGCTTAGCGGCCGGGGCTATCGGAGAGCAGTACTTC CASSLAAGAIGEQYF
TRBJ1-1 . many TRBV3-1 TGTGCCAGCAGCCAAGTAAGGGAACAAGGAGCTTTCTTT CASSQVREQGAFF
TRBJ1-3 . . TRBV29-1 TGCAGCGTCGGTACCTCTGGAAACACCATATATTTT CSVGTSGNTIYF
TRBJ2-5 TRBD2 . TRBV24-1 TGTGCCACCAGTGACGAAGGGACTAGCGAACAAGAGACCCAGTACTTC CATSDEGTSEQETQYF
TRBJ1-2 TRBD1 once TRBV4-1 TGCGCCAGCAGCCAGGCGGGACAGGGGGCGTATGGCTACACCTTC CASSQAGQGAYGYTF
TRBJ1-2 TRBD1 many TRBV11-2 TGTGCCAGCAGCCCCAGCGGGACAGGCGGGGGCTACACCTTC CASSPSGTGGGYTF
TRBJ2-7 TRBD1 many TRBV10-3 TGTGCCATCAGTGAGTTCGCCGGGACAGTCAACGAGCAGTACTTC CAISEFAGTVNEQYF
TRBJ2-5 TRBD1 few TRBV2 TGTGCCAGCAGTGAGACAGGGGCCCAAGAGACCCAGTACTTC CASSETGAQETQYF
TRBJ2-5 . . TRBV11-2 TGTCCCAGCAGCTCACGACAGAAAGAGACCCAGTACTTC CPSSSRQKETQYF
TRBJ2-3 . . TRBV10-2 TGCGCCAGCAGTGAAATGACTAGTACAGATACGCAGTATTTT CASSEMTSTDTQYF
TRBJ2-7 TRBD2 . TRBV15 TGTGCCACCAGCAGAGACCTCCAGACTAGCGGGAGTAACGAGCAGTACTTC CATSRDLQTSGSNEQYF
TRBJ1-6 . . TRBV10-3 TGTGCCATCAGTGAGATAAAGGGTGTAGGGAATCAGCCCCTCCACTTT CAISEIKGVGNQPLHF
TRBJ1-2 . . TRBV20-1 TGCAGTGCTAGACTCGCAGGGGACGATGGCTACACCTTC CSARLAGDDGYTF
TRBJ2-5 TRBD2 . TRBV7-9 TGTGCCAGCAGCTTAGCGGCGGGGGGAAATCAAGAGACCCAGTACTTC CASSLAAGGNQETQYF
TRBJ1-5 . . TRBV5-1 TGCGCCAGCAGCTTGGCACCGCTTAGCAATCAGCCCCAGCATTTT CASSLAPLSNQPQHF
TRBJ2-5 . many TRBV5-1 TGCGCCAGCAGCTTGCCCAGGGGAGGACTAGAGACCCAGTACTTC CASSLPRGGLETQYF
TRBJ1-6 . . TRBV28 TGTGCCAGCTGGGGCCGGGGGGCGGCACCCCTCCACTTT CASWGRGAAPLHF
TRBJ1-6 . many TRBV20-1 TGCAGTGCTAGCAGGGGTGCTTCACCCCTCCACTTT CSASRGASPLHF
TRBJ1-4 TRBD1 . TRBV5-5 TGTGCCAGCAGTCGGGACAGGGCGGATGGAAAACTGTTTTTT CASSRDRADGKLFF
TRBJ1-2 . many TRBV6-2/TRBV6-3 TGTGCCAGCAGCCGGCGAGGGGGGGGCGCCGATGGCTACACCTTC CASSRRGGGADGYTF
TRBJ1-2 . many TRBV7-2 TGTGCCAGCAGCCCCCAGGGAGGGCAGGGCTACACCTTC CASSPQGGQGYTF
TRBJ1-2 . few TRBV5-1 TGCGCCAGCAGTGAAACCTTTGGAAACACCTTC CASSETFGNTF
TRBJ1-3 . many TRBV7-2 TGTGCCAGCAGCTTAGCATCGGGTGCATTACACTCTGGAAACACCATATATTTT CASSLASGALHSGNTIYF
TRBJ2-5 TRBD1 . TRBV20-1 TGCAGTGCTAACGACAGGGGGGACGCGGAGACCCAGTACTTC CSANDRGDAETQYF
TRBJ2-5 TRBD2 many TRBV6-1 TGTGCCAGCAGCCGGACTAGCGGGGTGGGCGGAGAGACCCAGTACTTC CASSRTSGVGGETQYF
TRBJ2-5 TRBD2 few TRBV5-8 TGTGCCAGCAGCCGTGGACTAGCGTATCAAGAGACCCAGTACTTC CASSRGLAYQETQYF